This is a list of T cell receptor beta chains from one sample in a study of T cell responses to AZD1222 COVID-19 vaccine. Profiling relied on immunoSEQ multiplex PCR, and the TCRdb table lists in-frame clones only, not all of them. Among some 130,000 clones listed, 88% were seen once. The sample consisted of peripheral blood, taken on day 0 of MenACWY control vaccination. All receptors derive from an adult in good health. Both conserved end residues are part of each CDR3. The D gene is left open where the match is weak. Rows may omit the clone size; those that give it use once, few, many or a size class.

>TRBJ1-5|NA|TRBV28|NA
CASKRGLPIWSGNQPQHF
TGTGCCAGCAAGAGGGGACTACCCATTTGGTCGGGGAATCAGCCCCAGCATTTT
>TRBJ1-1|NA|TRBV2|NA
CASSFTEAFF
TGTGCCAGCAGTTTCACTGAAGCTTTCTTT
>TRBJ1-2|few|TRBV5-1|NA
CASSFRGDYGYTF
TGCGCCAGCAGCTTTAGGGGAGACTATGGCTACACCTTC
>TRBJ1-1|NA|TRBV2|NA
CASSRYEAFF
TGTGCCAGCAGCCGATACGAAGCTTTCTTT
>TRBJ2-7|NA|TRBV7-9|NA
CASSLDSSLAYEQYF
TGTGCCAGCAGCTTAGATTCGAGTTTAGCCTACGAGCAGTACTTC
>TRBJ2-5|NA|TRBV5-1|NA
CASSLDETQYF
TGCGCCAGCAGCTTGGACGAGACCCAGTACTTC
>TRBJ1-2|NA|TRBV18|TRBD1
CASSLDRDYGYTF
TGTGCCAGCTCACTAGACAGGGACTATGGCTACACCTTC
>TRBJ2-3|NA|TRBV7-9|NA
CASSPLRDYTQYF
TGTGCCAGCAGCCCCCTCCGGGACTATACGCAGTATTTT
>TRBJ2-5|NA|TRBV7-9|NA
CASSLAEGGPETQYF
TGTGCCAGCAGCTTAGCGGAGGGGGGGCCGGAGACCCAGTACTTC
>TRBJ2-1|few|TRBV5-1|NA
CASSLSGPNYNEQFF
TGCGCCAGCAGCTTAAGTGGGCCGAACTACAATGAGCAGTTCTTC
>TRBJ1-4|NA|TRBV30|NA
CAWSGGESDAPELFF
TGTGCCTGGAGTGGGGGGGAGTCTGACGCCCCGGAACTGTTTTTT
>TRBJ2-7|NA|TRBV28|TRBD2
CASQKAGGSYEQYF
TGTGCCAGCCAGAAGGCGGGAGGCTCCTACGAGCAGTACTTC
>TRBJ2-5|NA|TRBV3-1/TRBV3-2|NA
CASSEGLPAGTQYF
TGTGCCAGCAGCGAGGGCTTACCCGCTGGGACCCAGTACTTC
>TRBJ2-1|NA|TRBV11-2|NA
CASSFSNNEQFF
TGTGCCAGCAGCTTCAGTAACAATGAGCAGTTCTTC
>TRBJ2-5|NA|TRBV25-1|NA
CASGQQETQYF
TGTGCCAGCGGGCAGCAAGAGACCCAGTACTTC
>TRBJ2-7|few|TRBV7-9|TRBD2
CASSPRGGSYEQYF
TGTGCCAGCAGCCCGCGGGGGGGATCCTACGAGCAGTACTTC
>TRBJ1-2|NA|TRBV3-1/TRBV3-2|NA
CASSSPGQPNYGYTF
TGTGCCAGCAGTTCTCCGGGCCAGCCTAACTATGGCTACACCTTC
>TRBJ1-2|NA|TRBV9|NA
CASIERRGDYGYTF
TGTGCCAGCATCGAGAGGAGGGGGGACTATGGCTACACCTTC
>TRBJ2-1|NA|TRBV9|NA
CASSVVGEAYEQFF
TGTGCCAGCAGCGTAGTTGGAGAGGCCTATGAGCAGTTCTTC
>TRBJ2-6|once|TRBV15|NA
CATSSPLASGANVLTF
TGTGCCACCAGCAGTCCACTTGCCTCTGGGGCCAACGTCCTGACTTTC
>TRBJ2-1|NA|TRBV5-1|TRBD2
CASGLAGTHNEQFF
TGCGCCAGCGGCCTAGCGGGAACTCACAATGAGCAGTTCTTC
>TRBJ2-7|NA|TRBV6-5|NA
CASRDGTNEQYF
TGTGCCAGCAGAGACGGGACCAACGAGCAGTACTTC
>TRBJ1-4|NA|TRBV9|NA
CASSGPGGVELFF
TGTGCCAGCAGCGGGCCGGGTGGAGTTGAACTGTTTTTT
>TRBJ1-1|NA|TRBV6-5|NA
CASSRDRDTEAFF
TGTGCCAGCAGCCGCGACCGAGACACTGAAGCTTTCTTT
>TRBJ2-2|NA|TRBV5-1|TRBD2
CASSSTGTSGRLGSTGELFF
TGCGCCAGCAGCTCAACCGGGACTAGCGGGAGATTGGGGAGCACCGGGGAGCTGTTTTTT
>TRBJ1-5|NA|TRBV6-6|NA
CASSYVGFNQPQHF
TGTGCCAGCAGTTACGTTGGGTTTAATCAGCCCCAGCATTTT
>TRBJ2-7|few|TRBV7-9|TRBD2
CASSGTSGRSSYEQYF
TGTGCCAGCAGCGGGACTAGCGGGAGGAGCTCCTACGAGCAGTACTTC
>TRBJ2-7|once|TRBV19|TRBD1
CASKRWDSIYEQYF
TGTGCCAGTAAGAGGTGGGACAGTATCTACGAGCAGTACTTC
>TRBJ2-1|NA|TRBV10-2|NA
CASSESIYNEQFF
TGCGCCAGCAGTGAGTCGATCTACAATGAGCAGTTCTTC